This T cell receptor beta chain comes out of a study of cytomegalovirus exposure and HLA in healthy donors. Overall study context: When 350 to 500 donors were genotyped, about 86% of them were found to fall in the Caucasian-associated ancestry cluster. Study-wide findings and caveats: What TCR beta sequences reportedly achieved was accurate prediction of HLA-A and HLA-B alleles in most subjects.

The CDR3 is 14 amino acids. V lost 4 bases and J 5 bases, leaving 12 bases between the germline ends. The V gene's germline CDR1 is KGHSH and CDR2 LQKENI. A few counts support this clone. Its antigen remains unknown. PCR employed 60 Vbeta and 13 Jbeta primers. Profiling relied on immunoSEQ multiplex PCR, and the TCRdb table lists in-frame clones only, not all of them. Here the sample spans roughly 110,000 clones, roughly 83% being singletons. The clonotype originates from a woman aged 18-30 years in good health and CMV-seropositive. Sequenced: PBMCs. The V gene is TRBV18, the J gene TRBJ2-1, with a weak D call TRBD1 (6 bases). CDR3 protein: CASSLLRDNNEQFF. The CDR3 DNA is TGTGCCAGCTCACTTCTCCGGGACAACAATGAGCAGTTCTTC.